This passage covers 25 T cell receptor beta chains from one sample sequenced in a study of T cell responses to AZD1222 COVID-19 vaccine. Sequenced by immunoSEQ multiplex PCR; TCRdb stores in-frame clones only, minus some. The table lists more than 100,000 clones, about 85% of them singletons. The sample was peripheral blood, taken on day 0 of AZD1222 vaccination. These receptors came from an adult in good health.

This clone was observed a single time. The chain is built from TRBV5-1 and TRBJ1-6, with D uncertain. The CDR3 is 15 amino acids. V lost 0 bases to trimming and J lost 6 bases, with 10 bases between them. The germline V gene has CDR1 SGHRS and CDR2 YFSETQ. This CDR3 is CASSLETAGNSPLHF. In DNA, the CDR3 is TGCGCCAGCAGCTTGGAAACCGCTGGTAATTCACCCCTCCACTTT.

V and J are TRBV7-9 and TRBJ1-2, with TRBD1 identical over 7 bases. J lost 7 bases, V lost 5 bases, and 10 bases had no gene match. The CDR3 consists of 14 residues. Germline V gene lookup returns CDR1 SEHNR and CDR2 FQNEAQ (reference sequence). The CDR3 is CASSPDRERGGYTF. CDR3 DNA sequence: TGTGCCAGCAGCCCCGACAGGGAACGTGGTGGCTACACCTTC.

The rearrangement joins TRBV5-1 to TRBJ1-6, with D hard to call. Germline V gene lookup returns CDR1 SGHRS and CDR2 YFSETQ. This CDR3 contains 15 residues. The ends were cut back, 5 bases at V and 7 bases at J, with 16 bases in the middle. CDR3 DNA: TGCGCCAGCAGGCCGAGCCCGGGGAGCAATTCACCCCTCCACTTT. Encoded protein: CASRPSPGSNSPLHF.

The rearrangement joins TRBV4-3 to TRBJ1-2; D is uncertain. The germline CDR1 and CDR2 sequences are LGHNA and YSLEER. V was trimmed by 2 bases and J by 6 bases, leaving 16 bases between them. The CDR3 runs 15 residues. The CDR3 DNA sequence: TGCGCCAGCAGCCAACGACGAGGAGGTCCCGATGGCTACACCTTC. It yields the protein CASSQRRGGPDGYTF.

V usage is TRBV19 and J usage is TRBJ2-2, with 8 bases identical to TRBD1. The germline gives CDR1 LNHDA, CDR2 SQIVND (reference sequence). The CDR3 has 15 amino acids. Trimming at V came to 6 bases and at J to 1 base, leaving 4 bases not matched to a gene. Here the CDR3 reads CASSNGQGNTGELFF. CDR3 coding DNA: TGTGCCAGTAGCAATGGACAGGGGAACACCGGGGAGCTGTTTTTT.

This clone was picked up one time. The CDR3 sequence: CASSAGHNYEQYF. The CDR3 nucleotides are TGTGCCAGCAGCGCGGGACATAACTACGAGCAGTACTTC. The V and J genes are TRBV7-8 and TRBJ2-7; D may match TRBD1 or TRBD2 (6 bases each). Germline V gene lookup returns CDR1 SGHVS and CDR2 FQNEAQ. The CDR3 spans 13 residues. The V gene lost 5 bases and the J gene lost 3 bases, with 11 bases spanning the gap. Looking up the rest from reference TRBV7-8 and TRBJ2-7 gives the full variable domain: GAGVSQSPRYKVAKRGQDVALRCDPISGHVSLFWYQQALGQGPEFLTYFQNEAQLDKSGLPSDRFFAERPEGSVSTLKIQRTQQEDSAVYLCASSAGHNYEQYFGPGTRLTVT.

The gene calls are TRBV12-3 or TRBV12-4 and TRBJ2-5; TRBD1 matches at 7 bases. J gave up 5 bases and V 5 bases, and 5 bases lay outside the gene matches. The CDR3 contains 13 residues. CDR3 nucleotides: TGTGCCAGCAGTACAGGGGAGTTGGAGACCCAGTACTTC. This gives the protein CASSTGELETQYF.

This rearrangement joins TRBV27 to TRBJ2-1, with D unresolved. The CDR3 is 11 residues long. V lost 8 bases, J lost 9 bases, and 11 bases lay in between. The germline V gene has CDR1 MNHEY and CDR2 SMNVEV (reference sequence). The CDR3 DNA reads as TGTGCCAGCGCCTCGGGTGGTGAGCAGTTCTTC. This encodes CASASGGEQFF.

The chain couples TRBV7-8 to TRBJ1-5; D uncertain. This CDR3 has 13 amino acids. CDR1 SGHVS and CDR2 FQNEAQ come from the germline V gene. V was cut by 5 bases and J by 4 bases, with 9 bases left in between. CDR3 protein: CASSLDWNQPQHF. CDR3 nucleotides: TGTGCCAGCAGCCTCGACTGGAATCAGCCCCAGCATTTT.

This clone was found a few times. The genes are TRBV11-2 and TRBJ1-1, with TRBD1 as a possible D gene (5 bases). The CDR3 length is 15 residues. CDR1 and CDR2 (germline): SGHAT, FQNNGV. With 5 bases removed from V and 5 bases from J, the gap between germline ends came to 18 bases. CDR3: CASSKWGGIETEAFF. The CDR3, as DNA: TGTGCCAGCAGCAAATGGGGGGGAATCGAGACTGAAGCTTTCTTT.

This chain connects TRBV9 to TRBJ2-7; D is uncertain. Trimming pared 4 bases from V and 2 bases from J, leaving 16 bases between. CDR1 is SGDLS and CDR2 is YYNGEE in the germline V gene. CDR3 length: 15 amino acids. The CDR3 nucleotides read TGTGCCAGCAGCCCGACACCAGATACAACCTACGAGCAGTACTTC. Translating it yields CASSPTPDTTYEQYF.

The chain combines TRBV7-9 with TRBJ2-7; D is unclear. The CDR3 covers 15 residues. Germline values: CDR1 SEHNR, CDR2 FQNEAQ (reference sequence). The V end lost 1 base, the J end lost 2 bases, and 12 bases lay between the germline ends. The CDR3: CASSLVSGVAYEQYF. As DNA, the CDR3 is TGTGCCAGCAGCTTAGTGTCAGGAGTCGCCTACGAGCAGTACTTC.

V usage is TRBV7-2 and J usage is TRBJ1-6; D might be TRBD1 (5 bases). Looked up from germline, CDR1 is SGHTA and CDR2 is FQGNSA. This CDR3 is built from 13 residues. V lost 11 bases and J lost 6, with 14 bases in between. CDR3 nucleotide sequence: TGTGCCTCCGGACGGACATTTAATTCACCCCTCCACTTT. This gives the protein CASGRTFNSPLHF. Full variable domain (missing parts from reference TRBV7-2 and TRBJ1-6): GAGVSQSPSNKVTEKGKDVELRCDPISGHTALYWYRQSLGQGLEFLIYFQGNSAPDKSGLPSDRFSAERTGGSVSTLTIQRTQQEDSAVYLCASGRTFNSPLHFGNGTRLTVT.

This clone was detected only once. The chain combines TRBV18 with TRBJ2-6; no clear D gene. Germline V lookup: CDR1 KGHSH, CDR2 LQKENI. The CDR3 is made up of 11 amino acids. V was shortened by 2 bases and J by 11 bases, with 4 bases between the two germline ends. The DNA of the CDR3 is TGTGCCAGCTCACCAGGGGACGTCCTGACTTTC. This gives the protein CASSPGDVLTF. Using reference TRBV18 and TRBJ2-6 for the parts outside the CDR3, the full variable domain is NAGVMQNPRHLVRRRGQEARLRCSPMKGHSHVYWYRQLPEEGLKFMVYLQKENIIDESGMPKERFSAEFPKEGPSILRIQQVVRGDSAAYFCASSPGDVLTFGAGSRLTVL.

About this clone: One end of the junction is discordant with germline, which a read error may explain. As DNA, the CDR3 is TGTGCCAGCAGTTTGTCCTTCCCTGGGCAGGGATCGATTTTC. Protein sequence: CASSLSFPGQGSIF. This chain links TRBV28 with TRBJ1-2; perhaps TRBD1 as D (5 bases). Germline V lookup: CDR1 MDHEN, CDR2 SYDVKM. The CDR3 covers 14 residues.

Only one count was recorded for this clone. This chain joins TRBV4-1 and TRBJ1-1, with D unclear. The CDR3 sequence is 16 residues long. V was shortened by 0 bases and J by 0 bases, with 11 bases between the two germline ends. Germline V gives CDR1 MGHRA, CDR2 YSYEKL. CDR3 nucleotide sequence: TGCGCCAGCAGCCAAGAGTCGAACACCATGAACACTGAAGCTTTCTTT. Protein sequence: CASSQESNTMNTEAFF.

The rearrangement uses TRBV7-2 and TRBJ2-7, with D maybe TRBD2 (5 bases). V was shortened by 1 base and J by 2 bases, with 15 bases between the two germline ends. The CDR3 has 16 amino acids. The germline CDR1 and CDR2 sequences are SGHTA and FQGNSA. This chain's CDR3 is CASSLEEAASPYEQYF. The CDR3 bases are TGTGCCAGCAGCTTAGAGGAGGCAGCCTCCCCCTACGAGCAGTACTTC.

Written as DNA, the CDR3 is TGTGCCAGCAGCTCAACGCCTCTAGACAACTCTGGAAACACCATATATTTT. Its translation: CASSSTPLDNSGNTIYF. The chain uses TRBV7-6 and TRBJ1-3; the D is unclear. The V end lost 4 bases, the J end lost 0 bases, and 16 bases lay between the germline ends. The CDR3 length is 17 residues. CDR1 and CDR2 (germline): SGHVS, FNYEAQ.

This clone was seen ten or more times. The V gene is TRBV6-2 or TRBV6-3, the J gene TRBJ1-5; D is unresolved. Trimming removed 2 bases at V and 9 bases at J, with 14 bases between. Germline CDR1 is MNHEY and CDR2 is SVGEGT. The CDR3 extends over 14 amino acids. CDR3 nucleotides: TGTGCCAGCAGTTACAACGCTATCTTAGGGCCCCAGCATTTT. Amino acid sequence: CASSYNAILGPQHF.

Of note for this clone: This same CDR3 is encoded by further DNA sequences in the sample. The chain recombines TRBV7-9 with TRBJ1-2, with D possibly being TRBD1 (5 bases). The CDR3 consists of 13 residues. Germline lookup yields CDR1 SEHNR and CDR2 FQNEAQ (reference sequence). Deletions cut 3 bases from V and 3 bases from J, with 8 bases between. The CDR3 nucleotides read TGTGCCAGCAGCTTGGGGACGGACTATGGCTACACCTTC. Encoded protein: CASSLGTDYGYTF.

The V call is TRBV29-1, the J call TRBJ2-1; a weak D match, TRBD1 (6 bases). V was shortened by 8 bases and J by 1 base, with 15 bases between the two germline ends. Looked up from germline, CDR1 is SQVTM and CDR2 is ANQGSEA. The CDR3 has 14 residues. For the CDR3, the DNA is TGCAGCACAAGGACAGCTTCTTCCTACAATGAGCAGTTCTTC. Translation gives CSTRTASSYNEQFF.

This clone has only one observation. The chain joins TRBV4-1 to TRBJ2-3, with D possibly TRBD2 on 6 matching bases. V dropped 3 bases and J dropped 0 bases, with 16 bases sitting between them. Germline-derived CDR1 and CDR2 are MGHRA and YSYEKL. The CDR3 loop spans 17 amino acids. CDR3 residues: CASSHGGPTTSTDTQYF. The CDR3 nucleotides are TGCGCCAGCAGCCACGGGGGTCCTACCACTAGCACAGATACGCAGTATTTT.

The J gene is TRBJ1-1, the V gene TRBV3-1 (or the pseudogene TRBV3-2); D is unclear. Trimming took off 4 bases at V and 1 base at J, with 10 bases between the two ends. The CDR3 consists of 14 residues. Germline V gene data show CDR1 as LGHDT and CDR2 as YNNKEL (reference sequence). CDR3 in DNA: TGTGCCAGCAGCCGATTGGGCCCGAACACTGAAGCTTTCTTT. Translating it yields CASSRLGPNTEAFF.

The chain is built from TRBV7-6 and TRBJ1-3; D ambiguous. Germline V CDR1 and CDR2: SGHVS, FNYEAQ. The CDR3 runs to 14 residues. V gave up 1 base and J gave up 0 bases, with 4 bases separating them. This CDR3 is CASSLDSSGNTIYF. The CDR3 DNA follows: TGTGCCAGCAGCTTAGACAGCTCTGGAAACACCATATATTTT.

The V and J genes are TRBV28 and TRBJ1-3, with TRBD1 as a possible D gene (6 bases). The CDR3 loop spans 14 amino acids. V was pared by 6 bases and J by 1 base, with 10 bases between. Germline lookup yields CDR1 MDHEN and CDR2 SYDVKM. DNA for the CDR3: TGTGCCAGCAGACCACAGGGATCTGGAAACACCATATATTTT. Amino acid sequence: CASRPQGSGNTIYF.